This T cell receptor beta chain comes out of a study of T-cell memory formation after mild COVID-19. Study as a whole: TCR clustering was largely donor specific.

V dropped 6 bases and J dropped 5; count of bases not matched to a gene: 12. The CDR3 is made up of 15 amino acids. Study conclusions and caveats: Whether day 37 second-wave clones are SARS-CoV-2-specific was not confirmed. Those CD4+ clones that contracted were mainly in CM and EM (CD8+ ones in EMRA).

Sample barcodes and UMIs were carried by the TCR alpha and TCR beta cDNA libraries that 5'RACE generated with constant-segment primers. TCRdb processed the 5' RACE reads anew with MiXCR; each CDR3 protein has one entry. The data contain around 180,000 distinct CDR3 sequences, under 20% of them singletons. As regards this clonotype: As yet, its antigen is unknown.

This TCR came from an adult woman who had mild COVID-19 (a few samples of this study predate the infection). Cell type and time point are not known. The sequencing input was PBMCs or a T cell subset sorted from them (not recorded which). V is TRBV12-3 or TRBV12-4 and J is TRBJ2-5, with 7 bases lining up with TRBD2. The CDR3: CASSPPLRGGETQYF. In DNA, the CDR3 is TGTGCCAGCAGCCCCCCTCTGAGGGGAGGGGAGACCCAGTACTTC.